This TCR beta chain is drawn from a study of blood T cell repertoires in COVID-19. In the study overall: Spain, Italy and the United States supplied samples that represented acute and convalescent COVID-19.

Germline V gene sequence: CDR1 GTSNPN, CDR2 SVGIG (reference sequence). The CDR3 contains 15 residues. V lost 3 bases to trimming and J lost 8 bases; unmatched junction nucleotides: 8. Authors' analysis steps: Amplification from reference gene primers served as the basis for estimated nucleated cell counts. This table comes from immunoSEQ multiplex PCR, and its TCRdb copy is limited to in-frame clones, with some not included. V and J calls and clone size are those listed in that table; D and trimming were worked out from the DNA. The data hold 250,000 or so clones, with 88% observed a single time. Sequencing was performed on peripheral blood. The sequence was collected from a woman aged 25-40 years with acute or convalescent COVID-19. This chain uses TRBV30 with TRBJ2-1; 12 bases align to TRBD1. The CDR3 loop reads CAWRGGQGAMYEQFF. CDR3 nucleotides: TGTGCCTGGAGGGGGGGACAGGGGGCTATGTATGAGCAGTTCTTC.